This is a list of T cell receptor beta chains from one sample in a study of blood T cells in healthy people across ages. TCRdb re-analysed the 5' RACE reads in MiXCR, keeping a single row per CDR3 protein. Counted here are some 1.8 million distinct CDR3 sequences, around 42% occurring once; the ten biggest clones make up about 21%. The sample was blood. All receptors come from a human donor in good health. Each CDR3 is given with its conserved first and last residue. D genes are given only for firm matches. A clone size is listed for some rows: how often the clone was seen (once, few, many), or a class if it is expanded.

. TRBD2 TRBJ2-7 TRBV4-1 CASSQVGLAGSYEQYF TGCGCCAGCAGCCAAGTGGGACTAGCGGGGAGTTACGAGCAGTACTTC
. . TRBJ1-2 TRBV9 CASSAGPSGYGYTF TGTGCCAGCAGCGCAGGTCCTTCCGGCTATGGCTACACCTTC
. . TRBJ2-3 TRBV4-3 CASSQDLGVEDTRYF TGCGCCAGCAGCCAAGATTTAGGGGTCGAAGATACGCGGTATTTT
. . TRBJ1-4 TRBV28 CASSPIGGPGEKLFF TGTGCCAGCAGTCCGATTGGGGGGCCCGGTGAAAAACTGTTTTTT
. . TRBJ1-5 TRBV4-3 CASSQEAGYSNQPQHF TGCGCCAGCAGCCAAGAAGCTGGGTATAGCAATCAGCCCCAGCATTTT
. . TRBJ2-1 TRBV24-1 CATSDLTQGRGSSYNEQFF TGTGCCACCAGTGATTTGACCCAGGGAAGGGGTAGTTCCTACAATGAGCAGTTCTTC
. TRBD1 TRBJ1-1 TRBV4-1 CASSSRQGVNTEAFF TGCGCCAGCAGCTCCAGACAGGGGGTGAACACTGAAGCTTTCTTT
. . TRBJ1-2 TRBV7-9 CASSFASGYGYTF TGTGCCAGCAGCTTTGCTTCCGGCTATGGCTACACCTTC
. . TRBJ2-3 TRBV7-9 CSSSLVGTDTRYF TGTTCCAGCAGCTTAGTTGGGACGGATACGCGGTATTTT
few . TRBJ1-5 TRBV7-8 CASSLAHNQPQHF TGTGCCAGCAGCTTAGCTCACAATCAGCCCCAGCATTTT
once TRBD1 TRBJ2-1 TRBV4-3 CASSHVGQGRGEQFF TGCGCCAGCAGCCACGTTGGACAGGGGCGAGGGGAGCAGTTCTTC
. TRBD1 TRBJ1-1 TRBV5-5 CASSLAEGRGTTEAFF TGTGCCAGCAGCTTGGCCGAAGGCAGGGGGACCACTGAAGCTTTCTTT
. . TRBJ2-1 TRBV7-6 CASRDIGQSEQFF TGTGCCAGCAGGGATATCGGACAGAGTGAGCAGTTCTTC
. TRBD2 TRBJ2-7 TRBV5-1 CASSLGLAHAYEQYF TGCGCCAGCAGCTTAGGACTAGCCCATGCCTACGAGCAGTACTTC
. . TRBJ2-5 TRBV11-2 CASSLYGDSWETQYF TGTGCCAGCAGCTTATATGGAGACTCTTGGGAGACCCAGTACTTC
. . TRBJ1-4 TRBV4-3 CASSQGFERRQLFF TGCGCCAGCAGCCAAGGATTTGAACGCAGACAACTGTTTTTT
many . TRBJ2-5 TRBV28 CASSLQGYQETQYF TGTGCCAGCAGTTTACAGGGGTACCAAGAGACCCAGTACTTC
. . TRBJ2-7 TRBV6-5 CASSSAGFFNYERYF TGTGCCAGCAGTTCCGCCGGGTTCTTCAACTACGAGCGGTACTTC
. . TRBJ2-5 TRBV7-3 CASSLTGGSEETQYF TGTGCCAGCAGCTTAACGGGGGGCTCGGAGGAGACCCAGTACTTC
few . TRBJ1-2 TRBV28 CASSSRPLWYGYTF TGTGCCAGCAGTTCCCGGCCTCTTTGGTATGGCTACACCTTC
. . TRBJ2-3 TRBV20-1 CSADGSTDTQYF TGCAGTGCCGACGGTAGCACAGATACGCAGTATTTT
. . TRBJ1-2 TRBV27 CASSLSRLTGKANYGYTF TGTGCCAGCAGTTTATCGCGACTTACAGGGAAAGCTAACTATGGCTACACCTTC
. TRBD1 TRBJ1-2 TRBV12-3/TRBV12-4 CASSVGQGLGYTF TGTGCCAGCAGCGTCGGACAGGGGCTTGGCTACACCTTC
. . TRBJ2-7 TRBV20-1 CSARDLAQGGYEQYF TGCAGTGCTAGAGATCTCGCCCAGGGTGGGTACGAGCAGTACTTC
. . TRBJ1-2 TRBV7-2 CASSLLSGLRGYTF TGTGCCAGCAGCTTACTCTCTGGCCTGAGAGGCTACACCTTC
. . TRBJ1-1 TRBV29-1 CSVRGSGSTEAFF TGCAGCGTCCGCGGATCCGGGAGCACTGAAGCTTTCTTT
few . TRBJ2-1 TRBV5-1 CASSSDYQGNEQFF TGCGCCAGCAGCTCCGACTACCAGGGGAATGAGCAGTTCTTC
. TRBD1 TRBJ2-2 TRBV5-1 CASIQTGGVTGELFF TGCGCCAGCATCCAGACAGGGGGGGTCACCGGGGAGCTGTTTTTT
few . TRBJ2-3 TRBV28 CASSHRVATDTQYF TGTGCCAGTTCCCATAGGGTGGCCACGGATACGCAGTATTTT
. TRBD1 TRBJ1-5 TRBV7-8 CASSSSRDRGNQPQHF TGTGCCAGCAGCTCCTCCCGGGACAGGGGAAATCAGCCCCAGCATTTT
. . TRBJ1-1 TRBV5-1 CASRVGDVTEAFF TGCGCCAGCAGGGTCGGGGACGTCACTGAAGCTTTCTTT
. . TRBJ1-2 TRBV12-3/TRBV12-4 CASSFLRGQFYGYTF TGTGCCAGCAGTTTTCTTCGTGGACAGTTTTATGGCTACACCTTC
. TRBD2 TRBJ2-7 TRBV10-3 CAISDGGGTYEQYF TGTGCCATCAGTGATGGCGGGGGGACCTACGAGCAGTACTTC
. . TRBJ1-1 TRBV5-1 CASSLVGRSFKEAFF TGCGCCAGCAGCTTGGTAGGGCGGAGCTTTAAGGAAGCTTTCTTT
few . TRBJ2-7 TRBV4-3 CASSQERRISYEQYF TGCGCCAGCAGCCAAGAACGGCGAATCTCCTACGAGCAGTACTTC
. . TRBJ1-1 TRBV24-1 CATRSTRGGTEAFF TGTGCCACCAGGTCGACAAGGGGTGGTACTGAAGCTTTCTTT
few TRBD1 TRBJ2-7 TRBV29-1 CSVAGTGSHEQYF TGCAGCGTCGCCGGGACAGGGAGCCACGAGCAGTACTTC
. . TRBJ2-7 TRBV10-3 CAISESGMRGGLHEQYF TGTGCCATCAGTGAGTCGGGGATGAGGGGGGGCCTCCACGAGCAGTACTTC
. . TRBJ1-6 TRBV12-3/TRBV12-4 CASTATGYNSPLHF TGTGCCAGCACCGCAACAGGGTATAATTCACCCCTCCACTTT
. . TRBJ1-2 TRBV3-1 CASRQFLRGFYGYTF TGTGCCAGCAGACAATTCCTCAGGGGTTTCTATGGCTACACCTTC
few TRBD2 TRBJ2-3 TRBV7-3 CASSTSGVNTDTQYF TGTGCCAGCAGTACTAGCGGGGTAAACACAGATACGCAGTATTTT
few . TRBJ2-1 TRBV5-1 CASSLGVPSAYNEQFF TGCGCCAGCAGCTTGGGGGTCCCTTCGGCGTACAATGAGCAGTTCTTC